This is a list of T cell receptor beta chains from one sample in a study of cytomegalovirus exposure and HLA in healthy donors. Generated by immunoSEQ multiplex PCR, the TCRdb table keeps only in-frame clones and is missing some. The sample carries about 220,000 clones, roughly 82% recorded once. The material sequenced was PBMCs. These receptors were taken from a man aged 35 to 55 in good health and CMV-seropositive. Each CDR3 is given with its conserved first and last residue. Fields, in order: J gene, clone size, V gene, D gene, CDR3 DNA, CDR3 protein. D genes are given only for firm matches. Clone size is not always given. Where it is, it says once, few, many or a class for expanded clones.

>TRBJ1-4|-|TRBV6-5|-
TGTGCCAGCAGTTACTCGGGGCAGGGCTGGGAAAAACTGTTTTTT
CASSYSGQGWEKLFF
>TRBJ2-3|-|TRBV5-1|TRBD2
TGCGCCAGCAGCCCCTCCGCGGCGGGAGAGATAGATACGCAGTATTTT
CASSPSAAGEIDTQYF
>TRBJ2-5|-|TRBV7-9|TRBD1
TGTGCCAGCAGCCGATCACAGGGGGGAGAGACCCAGTACTTC
CASSRSQGGETQYF
>TRBJ2-5|-|TRBV7-9|TRBD1
TGTGCCAGCAGCTACCACCGGGACAGGGGGCGAGAGACCCAGTACTTC
CASSYHRDRGRETQYF
>TRBJ1-5|-|TRBV28|-
TGTGCCAGCAGTTCCTCTGGGGCCGGACAGCCCCAGCATTTT
CASSSSGAGQPQHF
>TRBJ1-5|-|TRBV9|-
TGTGCCAGCAGCGTAGGATCACAGGTGAATCAGCCCCAGCATTTT
CASSVGSQVNQPQHF
>TRBJ1-5|-|TRBV2|TRBD1
TGTGCCAGCAGAGCCGGGACAGGGCCTAATCAGCCCCAGCATTTT
CASRAGTGPNQPQHF
>TRBJ1-1|-|TRBV6-1|-
TGTGCCAGCAGTGAATTCGTCCTGTGGAACACTGAAGCTTTCTTT
CASSEFVLWNTEAFF
>TRBJ1-2|-|TRBV25-1|-
TGTGCCAGCAGTTTGGGGGGGCGGATAACCTTC
CASSLGGRITF
>TRBJ2-5|-|TRBV10-1|-
TGCGCCAGCAGTGAGGGCAGGTACCAAGAGACCCAGTACTTC
CASSEGRYQETQYF
>TRBJ2-3|once|TRBV5-8|TRBD2
TGTGCCAGCAGTTTGGGAGCGGGAGTGTCAGATACGCAGTATTTT
CASSLGAGVSDTQYF
>TRBJ2-7|once|TRBV6-1|TRBD2
TGTGCCAGCAGTCATCGGACTAGCGGTCCCTACGAGCAGTACTTC
CASSHRTSGPYEQYF
>TRBJ2-3|-|TRBV13|-
TGTGCCAGCAGCTTAGTAGGAGAGGGCACAGATACGCAGTATTTT
CASSLVGEGTDTQYF
>TRBJ2-6|-|TRBV15|TRBD1
TGTGCCACTCAAACCTACGGGACAGAACCTGGGGCCAACGTCCTGACTTTC
CATQTYGTEPGANVLTF
>TRBJ1-2|-|TRBV4-1|TRBD1
TGCGCCAGCAGCCAAGCAGGGGGCAACTATGGCTACACCTTC
CASSQAGGNYGYTF
>TRBJ1-5|-|TRBV2|-
TGTGCCAGCAGCCCCGAGGGAGTCGGGGGCAATCAGCCCCAGCATTTT
CASSPEGVGGNQPQHF
>TRBJ1-1|-|TRBV19|TRBD1
TGTGCCACGAACACCGGGACAGGGAACACTGAAGCTTTCTTT
CATNTGTGNTEAFF
>TRBJ2-7|few|TRBV11-2|TRBD2
TGTGCCAGCGCCCCAGAGGTAGGAGCGGGAGGCTACGAGCAGTACTTC
CASAPEVGAGGYEQYF
>TRBJ2-3|-|TRBV7-6|-
TGTGCCAGCAGTCCGGTGACAGGTCATAGCACAGATACGCAGTATTTT
CASSPVTGHSTDTQYF
>TRBJ1-2|-|TRBV30|TRBD1
TGTGCCTGGTCGACAGGGGTTGCGGGCTATGGCTACACCTTC
CAWSTGVAGYGYTF
>TRBJ2-7|-|TRBV19|TRBD1
TGTGCCAGTAGTATCGTACAGGGGGTCCCCTACGAGCAGTACTTC
CASSIVQGVPYEQYF
>TRBJ1-5|-|TRBV30|TRBD1
TGTGCCTGGAGTCCGGGACAGGGACGCTCGGGTCAGCCCCAGCATTTT
CAWSPGQGRSGQPQHF
>TRBJ2-3|-|TRBV19|-
TGTGCCAGTAACGTGGGAGCGACAGATACGCAGTATTTT
CASNVGATDTQYF
>TRBJ2-3|-|TRBV9|-
TGTGCCAGCAGCGAAGGGGACACTTCTAGCACAGATACGCAGTATTTT
CASSEGDTSSTDTQYF
>TRBJ2-3|-|TRBV11-2|-
TGTGCCAGCAGCTTAGATAGGGGAGGAGATACGCAGTATTTT
CASSLDRGGDTQYF
>TRBJ2-2|-|TRBV5-8|-
TGTGCCAGCAGCTTCTCGGTGAACACCGGGGAGCTGTTTTTT
CASSFSVNTGELFF